This TCR beta chain originates from a study of blood T cells in healthy people across ages. Findings and limits, study-wide: Getting older went along with TCR beta diversity per million T cells dropping roughly linearly. Both naive CD4+ cell counts and diversity were greater in long-lived donors than in aged donors.

Note on this clonotype: The antigen remains unidentified.

A second PCR, run for roughly 7 to 12 cycles, used a sample-barcoded 5' primer plus a J-beta primer mix. The template-switch adaptor was a 5' adaptor with 12 random nucleotides. It tagged each cDNA molecule. Each sample yielded at least 2.5 million CDR3-containing paired-end reads. TCRdb fed the 5' RACE reads into MiXCR, producing one record per CDR3 protein. The table lists hundreds of thousands of distinct CDR3 sequences, around 28% of them singletons. V lost 3 bases, J lost 13 bases, and 14 bases stayed unmatched. There are 17 residues in the CDR3. Germline V gene data show CDR1 as MGHDK and CDR2 as SYGVNS.

The sample consisted of blood. The receptor was derived from a woman of 80 years or more in good health. The chain recombines TRBV25-1 with TRBJ2-1, with TRBD2 matching over 14 bases. As DNA, the CDR3 is TGTGCCAGCAGTGAGGGGGCCGGGACTAGCGGGGGAGAGACCCAGTTCTTC. It yields the protein CASSEGAGTSGGETQFF.